The present entry profiles one TCR beta chain with its context. Its antigen is not identified. Per the authors' pipeline: Filtering differed since immunoSEQ provided only junctions, with no quality scores. The data were produced by immunoSEQ multiplex PCR, yet TCRdb's version contains in-frame clones alone and is incomplete. Clone size and V and J calls were adopted from that table, with D and trimming inferred from the DNA. Here the sample spans approximately 740,000 clones, around 93% being singletons. This sample is part of a study of shared clonotypes between healthy human individuals. In the study overall: Contributing individuals were two females and three males aged 18 to 49.

Germline lookup yields CDR1 SEHNR and CDR2 FQNEAQ (reference sequence). V was pared by 3 bases and J by 6 bases, with 15 bases between. The CDR3 has 14 amino acids. Naive CD8 cells comprised CD45RO-negative, CCR7-positively selected cells, excluding terminally differentiated effector memory CD45RA+ cells. Study outcomes and limitations: Represented diversity (both genetic and exposure-history) was limited by the small number of donors.

The clonotype originates from a man aged 25 to 40 in good health. Source material: naive CD8+ T cells sorted from blood. This chain connects TRBV7-9 to TRBJ2-7; unclear D gene. The CDR3 here is CASSFTGQRIEQYF. CDR3 DNA: TGTGCCAGCAGCTTTACGGGCCAGCGAATCGAGCAGTACTTC. The variable domain in full, with the rest retrieved from reference TRBV7-9 and TRBJ2-7, is DTGVSQNPRHKITKRGQNVTFRCDPISEHNRLYWYRQTLGQGPEFLTYFQNEAQLEKSRLLSDRFSAERPKGSFSTLEIQRTEQGDSAMYLCASSFTGQRIEQYFGPGTRLTVT.